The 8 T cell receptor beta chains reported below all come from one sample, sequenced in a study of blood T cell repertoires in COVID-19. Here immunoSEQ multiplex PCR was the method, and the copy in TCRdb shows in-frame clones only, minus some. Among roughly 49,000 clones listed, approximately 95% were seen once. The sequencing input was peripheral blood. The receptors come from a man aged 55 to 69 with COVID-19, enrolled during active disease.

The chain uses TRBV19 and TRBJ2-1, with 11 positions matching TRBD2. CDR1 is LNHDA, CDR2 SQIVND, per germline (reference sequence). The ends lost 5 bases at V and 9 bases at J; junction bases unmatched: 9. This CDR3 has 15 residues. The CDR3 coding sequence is TGTGCCAGTAGTGATAGCGGGAGGGCCTCGACTGAGCAGTTCTTC. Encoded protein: CASSDSGRASTEQFF.

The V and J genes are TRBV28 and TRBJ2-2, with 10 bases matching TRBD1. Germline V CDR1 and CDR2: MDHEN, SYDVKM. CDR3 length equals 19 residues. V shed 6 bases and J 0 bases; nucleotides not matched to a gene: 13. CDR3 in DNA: TGTGCCAGCAGGGGGGGACAGGGGTCATTGTTGGCGAACACCGGGGAGCTGTTTTTT. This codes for CASRGGQGSLLANTGELFF.

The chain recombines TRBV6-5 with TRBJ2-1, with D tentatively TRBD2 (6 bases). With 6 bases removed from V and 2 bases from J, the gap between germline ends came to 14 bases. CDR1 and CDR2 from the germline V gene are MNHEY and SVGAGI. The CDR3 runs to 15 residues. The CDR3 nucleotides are TGTGCCAGCAGGGGACGGAGGGGCCCCTACAATGAGCAGTTCTTC. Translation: CASRGRRGPYNEQFF.

For the CDR3, the DNA is TGTGCCAGCACCAGACAGGGGACTAATGAAAAACTGTTTTTT. It encodes CASTRQGTNEKLFF. This chain connects TRBV6-5 to TRBJ1-4, with 8 bases that match TRBD1. The CDR3 extends over 14 amino acids. J lost 2 bases, V lost 7 bases, and 3 bases had no gene match. Germline V gene data show CDR1 as MNHEY and CDR2 as SVGAGI.

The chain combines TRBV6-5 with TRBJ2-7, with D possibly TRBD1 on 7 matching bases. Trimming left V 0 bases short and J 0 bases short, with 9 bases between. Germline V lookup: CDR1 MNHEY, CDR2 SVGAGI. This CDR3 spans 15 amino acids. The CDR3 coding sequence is TGTGCCAGCAGTTACTCGGAGGGGGCCTCCTACGAGCAGTACTTC. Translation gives CASSYSEGASYEQYF.

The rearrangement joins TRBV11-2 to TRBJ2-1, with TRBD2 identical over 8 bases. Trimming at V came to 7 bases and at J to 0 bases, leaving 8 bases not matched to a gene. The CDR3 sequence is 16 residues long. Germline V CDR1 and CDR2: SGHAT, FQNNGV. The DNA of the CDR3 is TGTGCCAGCACCGCAAGCGGGAGACTCTCCTACAATGAGCAGTTCTTC. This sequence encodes CASTASGRLSYNEQFF.

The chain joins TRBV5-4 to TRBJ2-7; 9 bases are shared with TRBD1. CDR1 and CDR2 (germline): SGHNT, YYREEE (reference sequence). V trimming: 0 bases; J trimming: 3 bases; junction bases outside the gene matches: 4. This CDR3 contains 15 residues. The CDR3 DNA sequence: TGTGCCAGCAGCTTGGCGGGGACAGGGATCTACGAGCAGTACTTC. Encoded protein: CASSLAGTGIYEQYF.

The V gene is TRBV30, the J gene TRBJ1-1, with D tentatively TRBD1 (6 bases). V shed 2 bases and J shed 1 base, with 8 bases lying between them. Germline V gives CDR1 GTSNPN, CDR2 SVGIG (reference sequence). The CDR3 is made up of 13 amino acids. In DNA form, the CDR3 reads TGTGCCTGGAGTAAACAGGGGAACACTGAAGCTTTCTTT. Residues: CAWSKQGNTEAFF.